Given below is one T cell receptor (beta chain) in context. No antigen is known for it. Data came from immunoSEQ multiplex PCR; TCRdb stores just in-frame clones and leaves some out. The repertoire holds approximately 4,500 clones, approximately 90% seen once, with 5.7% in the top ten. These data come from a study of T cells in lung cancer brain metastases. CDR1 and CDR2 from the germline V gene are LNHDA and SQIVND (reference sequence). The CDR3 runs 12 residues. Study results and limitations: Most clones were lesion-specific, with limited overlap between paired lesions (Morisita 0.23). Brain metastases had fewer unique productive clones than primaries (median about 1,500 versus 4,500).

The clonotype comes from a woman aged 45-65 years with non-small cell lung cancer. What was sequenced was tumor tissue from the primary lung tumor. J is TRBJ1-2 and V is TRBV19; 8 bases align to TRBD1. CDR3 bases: TGTGTTAGGACAGGGACTAACTATGGCTACACCTTC. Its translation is CVRTGTNYGYTF.